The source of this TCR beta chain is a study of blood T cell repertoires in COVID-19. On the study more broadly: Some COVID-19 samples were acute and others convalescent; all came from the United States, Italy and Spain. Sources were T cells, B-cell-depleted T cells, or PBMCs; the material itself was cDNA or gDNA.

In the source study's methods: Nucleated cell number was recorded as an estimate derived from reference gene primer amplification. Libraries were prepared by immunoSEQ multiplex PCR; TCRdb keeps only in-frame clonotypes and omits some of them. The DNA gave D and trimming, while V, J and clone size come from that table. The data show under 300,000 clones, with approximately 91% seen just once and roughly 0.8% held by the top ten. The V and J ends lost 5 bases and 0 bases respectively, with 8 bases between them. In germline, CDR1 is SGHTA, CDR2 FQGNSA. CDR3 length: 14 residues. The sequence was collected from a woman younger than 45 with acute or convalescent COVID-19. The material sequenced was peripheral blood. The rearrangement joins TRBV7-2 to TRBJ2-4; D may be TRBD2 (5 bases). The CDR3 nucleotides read TGTGCCAGCAGCCCCGGACTAGCCAAAAACATTCAGTACTTC. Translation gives CASSPGLAKNIQYF.